This T cell receptor beta chain was identified during a study of T-cell memory formation after mild COVID-19 listed by TCRdb under 2021. At the level of the whole study: Most TCR sequence clusters were specific to one of the two donors. Longitudinal TCRalpha and TCRbeta repertoire sequencing tracked T-cell clones expanding and contracting after mild COVID-19 in a couple of donors. The cohort comprised two young, previously healthy adult volunteers, one female and one male. Broader findings and caveats from the paper: SARS-CoV-2 specificity of the second-wave clones peaking on day 37 was not confirmed. Contracting CD4+ clones were found mainly in CM and EM memory subsets, while CD8+ clones were enriched in EMRA. Balanced CD4/CD8 phenotypes were observed for clones contracting from day 15 to 85, whereas a bias towards CD4+ was observed for a second wave of clones expanding from day 15 to 37. The study covered only a couple of mild cases, and larger cohorts including severe cases with pre-infection samples were considered necessary. Some responding clones were detected in pre-infection memory, suggesting pre-existing cross-reactive memory T cells joined the SARS-CoV-2 response.

The sample was run on an Illumina NovaSeq 6000. TCRalpha and TCRbeta cDNA libraries were constructed by 5'RACE with constant-segment primers, with sample barcodes and unique molecular identifiers being introduced. RNA was extracted from every sample with Trizol reagent. Amplification of the libraries took two PCR steps, and the second step added a second sample barcode plus Illumina TruSeq adapters. Sequencing of libraries was performed on an Illumina NovaSeq with 2 x 150 bp paired-end reads. As for the authors' bioinformatics: With migec v1.2.7, reads were demultiplexed and then collapsed into UMI-guided consensus sequences. With mixcr v2.1.11, UMI consensuses were aligned to TRA and TRB V and J templates and assembled into clonotypes. Clonotypes were classified as expanded or contracted when called significant by both edgeR and NoisET, with noise models trained on biological replicates. For edgeR calls, a false discovery rate-adjusted p below 0.01 and a log2 fold-change threshold of 1 were applied. As an exploratory analysis of dynamics, max-normalized trajectories of the 1000 most abundant clonotypes were examined with PCA combined with hierarchical clustering. Separately sequenced CD4+ and CD8+ repertoires were used to assign a CD4 or CD8 phenotype to each responding clone. TCRdb passed the public sequencing reads through fastp at Q25 and MiXCR, retaining productive beta sequences. Records with the same CDR3 protein are collapsed into one entry carrying the most frequent genes and DNA. The V and J calls follow TCRdb's processing rather than the paper's. Across this sample there are about 180,000 distinct CDR3 sequences, with 15% to 20% seen only once. About 2% of the sample lies in the top ten.

Ficoll-Paque density gradient centrifugation was used to isolate PBMCs. The germline V gene (reference sequence) sets CDR1 to SGHKS and CDR2 to YYEKEE. Trimmed from V: 4 bases; trimmed from J: 6 bases; junction bases lacking a gene match: 10. Spanning cysteine to phenylalanine, the CDR3 consists of 16 amino acids. Of all the DNA, just the CDR3 is kept, 48 bases in frame from base 1. Concerning this clonotype itself: There is no known antigen for this receptor. No clone much larger than this one lies a single base away; base qualities are absent.

The rearrangement joined TRBV5-5 to TRBJ1-4; the central 9 bases match TRBD1. The origin of this receptor is an adult woman who had mild COVID-19 (a few samples of this study predate the infection). The sample titles of this study are shuffled in the database, so cell type and time point are left out; the donor was told from shared clones. Sequencing was done on a sample of PBMCs or a T cell subset sorted from them (not recorded which). The DNA reads TGTGCCAGCAGCCACTTACAACAGGGGGCGCATGAAAAACTGTTTTTT. It translates to CASSHLQQGAHEKLFF.